Each of the 11 T cell receptor beta chains below was sequenced from the same sample in a study of blood T cell repertoires in COVID-19. Profiled with immunoSEQ multiplex PCR; TCRdb holds only in-frame clones, not every one. This table holds about 280,000 clones, approximately 86% found once. Input material: peripheral blood. These receptors were obtained from a woman in her seventies with COVID-19, enrolled during active disease.

The chain employs TRBV4-1 and TRBJ1-2; possibly TRBD1 for D (6 bases). The CDR3 has 15 amino acids. Germline assignment: CDR1 MGHRA and CDR2 YSYEKL. Trimming removed 6 bases from V and 2 bases from J, with 16 bases in between. The DNA of the CDR3 is TGCGCCAGCAGTCAAATCGGAACAGGGAACTATGGCTACACCTTC. Translating gives CASSQIGTGNYGYTF.

CDR3 nucleotides: TGCGCCAGCAGTCGACCCGGACAGGGTGATTCCTACACCTTC. Amino acids: CASSRPGQGDSYTF. This sequence joins TRBV5-1 and TRBJ1-2, with 8 bases aligning to TRBD1. Germline V CDR1 and CDR2: SGHRS, YFSETQ. J gave up 10 bases and V 5 bases, and 13 bases lay outside the gene matches. The CDR3 is made up of 14 amino acids.

The chain recombines TRBV9 with TRBJ2-3; 8 nucleotides match TRBD1. Unmatched junction bases numbered 6, after V lost 2 bases and J lost 1 base. This CDR3 comprises 16 residues. Germline lookup yields CDR1 SGDLS and CDR2 YYNGEE. The CDR3 sequence: CASSVQGARGTDTQYF. For the CDR3, the DNA is TGTGCCAGCAGCGTCCAGGGGGCGAGGGGCACAGATACGCAGTATTTT.

This clone was detected only a few times. Here the CDR3 reads CATSDLVTDSQYF. CDR3 coding DNA: TGTGCCACCAGTGATTTGGTTACAGATTCCCAGTACTTC. This sequence joins TRBV24-1 and TRBJ2-5; no clear D. The V gene's germline CDR1 is KGHDR and CDR2 SFDVKD. The CDR3 consists of 13 residues. Trimming removed 0 bases from V and 9 bases from J, with 10 bases in between.

The CDR3 loop is CSGTSDRDEQYF. CDR3 DNA: TGCAGCGGGACCTCCGACAGGGACGAGCAGTATTTT. The chain recombines TRBV29-1 with TRBJ2-3, with 7 bases fitting TRBD1. Germline CDR1 is SQVTM and CDR2 is ANQGSEA. V shed 7 bases, J shed 11 bases, and the junction held 12 bases outside the gene matches. This CDR3 is built from 12 residues.

This chain joins TRBV5-6 and TRBJ1-3; 8 bases align to TRBD1. The trim removed 7 bases at V and 2 bases at J, leaving 8 bases unmatched. Germline V CDR1 and CDR2: SGHDT, YYEEEE. The CDR3 has 15 residues. CDR3 DNA: TGTGCCAGCGGAATGTCAGGGGGCCCTGGAAACACCATATATTTT. This encodes CASGMSGGPGNTIYF.

The chain employs TRBV3-1 (or the pseudogene TRBV3-2) and TRBJ2-1, with 8 bases matching TRBD1. This CDR3 contains 16 residues. The ends lost 4 bases at V and 4 bases at J; junction bases unmatched: 9. Germline CDR1 LGHDT, CDR2 YNNKEL (reference sequence). The chain's CDR3 is CASSLSGGTTYNEQFF. The CDR3 DNA sequence: TGTGCCAGCAGCCTCTCAGGGGGCACGACGTACAATGAGCAGTTCTTC.

The chain couples TRBV9 to TRBJ2-7, with D hard to call. V was cut by 0 bases and J by 4 bases, with 11 bases left in between. Germline-derived CDR1 and CDR2 are SGDLS and YYNGEE. The CDR3 extends over 14 amino acids. The CDR3 region has the DNA TGTGCCAGCAGCGTAGCGTACGGAGAATACGAGCAGTACTTC. Amino acids: CASSVAYGEYEQYF.

This rearrangement joins TRBV21-1 to TRBJ2-1; TRBD2 is taken as the D call from the table, unchecked against the DNA. TRBV21-1 is designated a pseudogene. This CDR3 has 17 amino acids. CDR3 sequence reads: CASSPGLSAGSDNEQFF. The CDR3 DNA reads as TGTGCCAGCAGCCCCGGTTTATCAGCGGGTTCGGACAATGAGCAGTTCTTC.

V is TRBV10-2 and J is TRBJ1-3, with no clear D. This CDR3 has 15 amino acids. Germline V gene data show CDR1 as WSHSY and CDR2 as SAAADI. The V gene lost 2 bases and the J gene lost 0 bases, with 8 bases spanning the gap. The CDR3 coding sequence is TGCGCCAGCAGTGAGACTTTCCGCTCTGGAAACACCATATATTTT. Its translation: CASSETFRSGNTIYF.

The chain links TRBV4-1 to TRBJ2-7; D is unclear. The germline V gene has CDR1 MGHRA and CDR2 YSYEKL. V was clipped by 0 bases and J by 4 bases, with 10 bases between them. This CDR3 comprises 14 residues. CDR3 coding DNA: TGCGCCAGCAGCCAAGATAGGCTAGTGTACGAGCAGTACTTC. It encodes CASSQDRLVYEQYF.